This T cell receptor (beta chain) emerged from a study of tumor-infiltrating lymphocytes in localized non-small cell lung cancer. Findings of the study overall: Tumors had more T cell infiltration than uninvolved lung, per TCRbeta sequencing and CD3 counts.

The table lists this clone with a count of one. Antigen unknown. The data were produced by immunoSEQ multiplex PCR, yet TCRdb's version contains in-frame clones alone and is incomplete. The data contain some 5,000 clones, approximately 85% of them singletons. V lost 3 bases to trimming and J lost 5 bases; unmatched junction nucleotides: 6. CDR1 and CDR2 from the germline V gene are SEHNR and FQNEAQ (reference sequence). This CDR3 has 14 amino acids. The chain joins TRBV7-9 to TRBJ2-7; 8 bases align to TRBD1. This receptor was obtained from a human donor with non-small cell lung cancer. Specimen: lung tumor tissue. CDR3 residues: CASSFGQGRDEQYF. The DNA of the CDR3 is TGTGCCAGCAGCTTTGGACAGGGCAGGGACGAGCAGTACTTC.